This paragraph reports one T cell receptor (beta chain). Its antigen is unknown. Germline V gives CDR1 MDHEN, CDR2 SYDVKM. V dropped 0 bases and J dropped 3 bases, with 12 bases sitting between them. The CDR3 length is 16 residues. This specimen comes from a study of Ad26.COV2.S vaccination and SARS-CoV-2 variants. Study results and limitations: Estimates derived from TCR breadth and depth analyses may have underestimated total T cell responses. Placebo recipients trailed vaccine recipients in spike-specific TCR breadth. Substantial breadth was reported for post-vaccination spike-specific CD8+ and CD4+ T cells.

The data were produced by immunoSEQ multiplex PCR, yet TCRdb's version contains in-frame clones alone and is incomplete. The sample has approximately 150,000 clones; roughly 89% are singletons. This sample comprised peripheral blood, obtained after recovery from COVID-19. The gene calls are TRBV28 and TRBJ1-5, with D possibly being TRBD1 (6 bases). This TCR derives from a human donor who had recovered from COVID-19. CDR3 region: CASSLWGGATNQPQHF. The DNA for the CDR3 is TGTGCCAGCAGTTTATGGGGGGGGGCGACCAATCAGCCCCAGCATTTT.